Below are 5 T cell receptor beta chains sequenced from a single sample in a study of beta chain features in type 1 diabetes. TCRB transcripts that were expressed got sequenced, as all of the isolated RNA had been reverse transcribed. The method was immunoSEQ multiplex PCR; TCRdb's version includes in-frame clones alone and lacks a portion of them. The profile shows 250,000 to 300,000 clones, around 7.8% of them singletons. Specimen: central memory CD4+ T cells from blood. The origin of the receptors is a woman aged 18 to 35 in good health.

The table lists this clone with many counts. The rearrangement uses TRBV11-2 and TRBJ2-1, with 8 bases lining up with TRBD2. Germline-derived CDR1 and CDR2 are SGHAT and FQNNGV. The V and J ends lost 5 bases and 8 bases, in that order; junction bases with no gene match: 11. The CDR3 extends over 15 amino acids. The CDR3 DNA sequence: TGTGCCAGCAGCCTCCTGGACGGGAGGGAGGATGAGCAGTTCTTC. Translation gives CASSLLDGREDEQFF.

This sequence joins TRBV14 and TRBJ2-7; 10 bases are shared with TRBD1. Unmatched junction bases numbered 5, after V lost 0 bases and J lost 6 bases. The CDR3 is 15 residues long. The germline V gene encodes CDR1 SGHDN and CDR2 FVKESK. CDR3 protein: CASSQDGTGAREQYF. The CDR3, as DNA: TGTGCCAGCAGCCAAGATGGGACAGGGGCCCGCGAGCAGTACTTC.

The gene calls are TRBV6-6 and TRBJ2-1; TRBD2 aligns across 9 bases. V dropped 5 bases and J dropped 2; count of bases not matched to a gene: 4. The CDR3 totals 15 residues. The germline gives CDR1 MNHNY, CDR2 SVGAGI (reference sequence). The CDR3 here is CASSRLAGTYNEQFF. CDR3 DNA: TGTGCCAGCAGTAGGCTAGCGGGGACCTACAATGAGCAGTTCTTC.

The chain has TRBV29-1 and TRBJ1-4, with TRBD1 as a possible D gene (5 bases). The germline V gene encodes CDR1 SQVTM and CDR2 ANQGSEA. The CDR3 has 14 amino acids. Trimming took 6 bases from V and 3 from J, leaving 14 bases between them. CDR3 nucleotides: TGCAGCGTCCTGACCGTGGGGGCTAATGAAAAACTGTTTTTT. Translating it yields CSVLTVGANEKLFF.

This clone has at least ten counts. The rearrangement links TRBV29-1 to TRBJ2-3, with 10 bases matching TRBD1. Germline trimming cut 7 bases from V and 1 base from J; bases unmatched to any gene: 5. The CDR3 extends over 14 amino acids. The germline V gene encodes CDR1 SQVTM and CDR2 ANQGSEA. DNA for the CDR3: TGCAGCGGGGCGACAGGGGGCGGCACAGATACGCAGTATTTT. Residues: CSGATGGGTDTQYF.